This T cell receptor (beta chain) was sequenced for a study of graft-versus-host responses after intestinal transplantation. Data came from immunoSEQ multiplex PCR; TCRdb stores just in-frame clones and leaves some out. The sample consists of about 3,500 clones, about 94% of them appearing once. The CDR3 spans 16 residues. V trimming: 4 bases; J trimming: 4 bases; junction bases outside the gene matches: 6. Germline-derived CDR1 and CDR2 are SGDLS and YYNGEE. This clonotype was obtained from a human patient who received an intestinal transplant, so some T cells may come from the graft donor. This material consisted of PBMCs, taken 11 days after intestinal transplantation. This chain joins TRBV9 and TRBJ2-1; 12 nucleotides match TRBD2. The CDR3 loop reads CASSSRLAGAYNEQFF. The CDR3 DNA reads TGTGCCAGCAGCTCCAGACTAGCGGGAGCATACAATGAGCAGTTCTTC. The full variable domain, with the rest looked up from reference TRBV9 and TRBJ2-1, is DSGVTQTPKHLITATGQRVTLRCSPRSGDLSVYWYQQSLDQGLQFLIQYYNGEERAKGNILERFSAQQFPDLHSELNLSSLELGDSALYFCASSSRLAGAYNEQFFGPGTRLTVL.